This T cell receptor (beta chain) was recovered during a study of cytomegalovirus exposure and HLA in healthy donors. Study-wide results and limits: Later, an analysis found that common viral pathogens appeared to be linked with several of the most significant clusters. A later analysis linked a missense DCLRE1C variant to TCR beta V- and J-gene trimming. Across HLA loci, a later analysis found differing TCR association rates, with DRB1 most and HLA-C fewest.

The PCR made use of 60 Vbeta and 13 Jbeta primers. The table came from immunoSEQ multiplex PCR; TCRdb's copy has only in-frame clones and leaves some out. The top ten hold roughly 21% of the sample, which has approximately 69,000 clones, 66% seen once. To note about this clone: The antigen is not known.

The V end was cut by 8 bases, the J end by 5 bases, with 18 bases between. Germline CDR1 MNHEY, CDR2 SVGAGI. The CDR3 totals 15 residues. This sequence joins TRBV6-5 and TRBJ2-2; D is possibly TRBD2 (6 bases). This TCR was recovered from a middle-aged man in good health and CMV-seropositive. Sequencing was carried out using PBMCs. This CDR3 reads CASRSRGVGTGELFF. The CDR3, as DNA: TGTGCCAGCCGGTCGCGGGGAGTAGGTACCGGGGAGCTGTTTTTT.